Each of the 8 T cell receptor beta chains below was sequenced from the same sample in a study of cytomegalovirus exposure and HLA in healthy donors. Primers included in the PCR were 60 Vbeta and 13 Jbeta primers. Sequenced by immunoSEQ multiplex PCR; TCRdb stores in-frame clones only, minus some. The sample gives 100,000 to 150,000 clones, about 81% of which show up once; around 1% is in the top ten. The sample comprised PBMCs. The receptors shown here come from a woman in her twenties or thirties in good health and CMV-seronegative.

The J gene is TRBJ2-3, the V gene TRBV19; 7 bases fit TRBD2. Germline V gene data show CDR1 as LNHDA and CDR2 as SQIVND (reference sequence). Losses at the gene ends were 6 bases for V and 3 bases for J; bases not matched to a gene: 9. This CDR3 comprises 15 residues. CDR3 bases: TGTGCCAGTAGGGGGCCGGGGGGTTTGACAGATACGCAGTATTTT. This encodes CASRGPGGLTDTQYF.

This clone was observed a few times. The chain employs TRBV6-1 and TRBJ2-3, with 12 bases identical to TRBD2. This CDR3 comprises 17 residues. Trimming at V came to 0 bases and at J to 0 bases, leaving 1 base not matched to a gene. Germline V gives CDR1 MNHNS, CDR2 SASEGT. Here the CDR3 reads CASSEALAGGSTDTQYF. CDR3 nucleotides: TGTGCCAGCAGTGAAGCGCTAGCGGGGGGGAGCACAGATACGCAGTATTTT.

V is TRBV6-1 and J is TRBJ2-3, with D uncertain. The CDR3 extends over 16 amino acids. With 2 bases removed from V and 0 bases from J, the gap between germline ends came to 12 bases. The germline V gene has CDR1 MNHNS and CDR2 SASEGT. The CDR3 DNA follows: TGTGCCAGCAGTGAACTTCTCCTATCTAGCACAGATACGCAGTATTTT. Protein sequence: CASSELLLSSTDTQYF.

The rearrangement joins TRBV2 to TRBJ2-7; TRBD2 matches 14 bases. The junction had 28 bases not matched to a gene; V was cut back by 7 bases and J by 5 bases. Germline V gene sequence: CDR1 SNHLY, CDR2 FYNNEI. The CDR3 is 22 amino acids. CDR3 sequence (DNA): TGTGCCAGCAAAACTCCCGGGACAGGGGGCGGAGTGGGACTAGCGGGAGCCCACGAGCAGTACTTC. As protein: CASKTPGTGGGVGLAGAHEQYF. The complete variable domain, with remaining parts taken from reference TRBV2 and TRBJ2-7, reads EPEVTQTPSHQVTQMGQEVILRCVPISNHLYFYWYRQILGQKVEFLVSFYNNEISEKSEIFDDQFSVERPDGSNFTLKIRSTKLEDSAMYFCASKTPGTGGGVGLAGAHEQYFGPGTRLTVT.

This sequence joins TRBV15 and TRBJ1-3; the D gene is possibly TRBD1 (5 bases). Germline V gene sequence: CDR1 LNHNV, CDR2 YYDKDF (reference sequence). The V and J ends lost 5 bases and 6 bases respectively, with 14 bases between them. The CDR3 spans 14 residues. The CDR3, as DNA: TGTGCCACCAGCGAACCAGGGTCGATAAACACCATATATTTT. Translation gives CATSEPGSINTIYF.

CDR3 DNA sequence: TGCAGCGTTGCCCCGGTATCCGCTTTCTTT. This sequence encodes CSVAPVSAFF. The chain has TRBV29-1 and TRBJ1-1, with D hard to call. The CDR3 length is 10 residues. Germline V gene sequence: CDR1 SQVTM, CDR2 ANQGSEA. Trimming cost V 4 bases and J 11 bases, with 11 bases left between them.

CDR3 protein: CATSIELGGTYEQYF. DNA for the CDR3: TGTGCCACCAGCATTGAATTAGGGGGCACCTACGAGCAGTACTTC. The chain couples TRBV15 to TRBJ2-7, with 7 bases aligning to TRBD1. Germline V gives CDR1 LNHNV, CDR2 YYDKDF (reference sequence). This CDR3 is built from 15 residues. Trimming at V came to 4 bases and at J to 2 bases, leaving 8 bases not matched to a gene. The full variable domain, in which reference TRBV15 and TRBJ2-7 provide the parts outside the CDR3, is DAMVIQNPRYQVTQFGKPVTLSCSQTLNHNVMYWYQQKSSQAPKLLFHYYDKDFNNEADTPDNFQSRRPNTSFCFLDIRSPGLGDTAMYLCATSIELGGTYEQYFGPGTRLTVT.

The gene calls are TRBV7-9 and TRBJ2-5; 11 bases are shared with TRBD2. Trimming cost V 5 bases and J 2 bases; bases outside gene matches: 7. The germline CDR1 and CDR2 sequences are SEHNR and FQNEAQ (reference sequence). The CDR3 length is 16 residues. The CDR3 reads CASSQTSGGQQETQYF. As DNA, the CDR3 is TGTGCCAGCAGCCAAACTAGCGGGGGCCAACAAGAGACCCAGTACTTC.